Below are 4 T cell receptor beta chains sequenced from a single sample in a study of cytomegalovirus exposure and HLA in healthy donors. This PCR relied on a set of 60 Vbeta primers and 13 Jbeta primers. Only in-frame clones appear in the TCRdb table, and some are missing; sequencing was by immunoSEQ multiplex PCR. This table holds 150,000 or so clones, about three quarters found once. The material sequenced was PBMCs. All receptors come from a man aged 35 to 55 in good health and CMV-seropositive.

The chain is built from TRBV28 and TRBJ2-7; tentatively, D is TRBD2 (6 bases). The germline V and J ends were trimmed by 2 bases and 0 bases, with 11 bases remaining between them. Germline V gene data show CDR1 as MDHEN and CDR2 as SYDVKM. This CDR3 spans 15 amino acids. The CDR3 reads CASSLGAEGSYEQYF. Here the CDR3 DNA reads TGTGCCAGCAGTTTAGGGGCGGAGGGCTCCTACGAGCAGTACTTC.

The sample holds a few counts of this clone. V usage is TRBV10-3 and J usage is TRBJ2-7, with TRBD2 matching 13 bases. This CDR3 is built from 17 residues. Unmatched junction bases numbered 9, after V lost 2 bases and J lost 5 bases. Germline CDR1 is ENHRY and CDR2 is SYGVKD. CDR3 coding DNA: TGTGCCATCAGTGAGACCCGGAGACTAGCGGGAGGAGACGAGCAGTACTTC. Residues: CAISETRRLAGGDEQYF.

The CDR3 coding sequence is TGTGCCAGCAGCTTCCGACAGGGAACCGATACGCAGTATTTT. Protein sequence: CASSFRQGTDTQYF. The rearrangement links TRBV5-4 to TRBJ2-3; TRBD1 agrees at 7 bases. J lost 6 bases, V lost 2 bases, and 6 bases had no gene match. CDR1 is SGHNT, CDR2 YYREEE, per germline (reference sequence). The CDR3 is 14 residues long.

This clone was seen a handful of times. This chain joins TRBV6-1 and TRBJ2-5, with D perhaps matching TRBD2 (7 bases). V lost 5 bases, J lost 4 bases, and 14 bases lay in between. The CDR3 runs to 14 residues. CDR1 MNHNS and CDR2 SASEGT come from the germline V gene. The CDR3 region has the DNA TGTGCCAGCAGTAGAGGGGGGGGGCTAGAGACCCAGTACTTC. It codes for CASSRGGGLETQYF.